These 21 T cell receptor beta chains came from one sample sequenced in a study of T-cell memory formation after mild COVID-19. MiXCR was run by TCRdb on the 5' RACE reads, yielding one entry per CDR3 protein. There are over 450,000 distinct CDR3 sequences in the sample; just over 20% occur only once, and around an eighth lies in the top ten. The sequencing sample was made of PBMCs or a T cell subset sorted from them (not recorded which). These receptors all stem from an adult woman who had mild COVID-19 (a few samples of this study predate the infection). Cell type and time point are not known.

This clonotype was seen ten or more times. This chain uses TRBV29-1 with TRBJ1-2; D call uncertain. CDR1 and CDR2 (germline): SQVTM, ANQGSEA. CDR3 length: 15 amino acids. The germline V and J ends were trimmed by 3 bases and 2 bases, with 16 bases remaining between them. The CDR3 DNA reads TGCAGCGTTGATCCCTTGAGGCGTACCAACTATGGCTACACCTTC. Amino acids: CSVDPLRRTNYGYTF. Full variable domain (remainder filled in from reference TRBV29-1 and TRBJ1-2): SAVISQKPSRDICQRGTSLTIQCQVDSQVTMMFWYRQQPGQSLTLIATANQGSEATYESGFVIDKFPISRPNLTFSTLTVSNMSPEDSSIYLCSVDPLRRTNYGYTFGSGTRLTVV.

This clonotype has just a few counts. V gene TRBV3-1 combines with J gene TRBJ2-3; 10 bases fit TRBD1. Germline V gives CDR1 LGHDT, CDR2 YNNKEL (reference sequence). The CDR3 runs to 15 residues. V shed 5 bases and J 4 bases; nucleotides not matched to a gene: 6. CDR3 DNA: TGTGCCAGCAGCTCTGTGGGACAGGGGCCAGATACGCAGTATTTT. This codes for CASSSVGQGPDTQYF.

This clonotype was counted ten times or more. This rearrangement joins TRBV7-3 to TRBJ2-7; 9 nucleotides line up with TRBD1. The V segment lost 4 bases and the J segment 5 bases; nucleotides outside the gene matches: 3. Germline-derived CDR1 and CDR2 are SGHTA and FQGTGA. The CDR3 length is 13 residues. The CDR3 nucleotides are TGTGCCAGCAGCTCGGGACAGGGAGACGAGCAGTACTTC. It codes for CASSSGQGDEQYF.

This clonotype was counted once. This chain connects TRBV6-6 to TRBJ2-3; D uncertain. Germline V lookup: CDR1 MNHNY, CDR2 SVGAGI (reference sequence). The CDR3 is 12 residues long. Trimming took off 2 bases at V and 5 bases at J, with 5 bases between the two ends. CDR3 coding DNA: TGTGCCAGCAGTTACCTAGAAGATACGCAGTATTTT. Protein sequence: CASSYLEDTQYF.

This clonotype occurred a few times. The chain joins TRBV7-2 to TRBJ2-3; TRBD2 matches at 11 bases. Per the germline V gene, CDR1 is SGHTA and CDR2 is FQGNSA. The V segment lost 5 bases and the J segment 0 bases; nucleotides outside the gene matches: 7. The CDR3 runs 17 residues. The DNA for the CDR3 is TGTGCCAGCAGCCTATCAGGGACTAGCGGTAGCACAGATACGCAGTATTTT. Protein: CASSLSGTSGSTDTQYF. Full variable domain (remainder filled in from reference TRBV7-2 and TRBJ2-3): GAGVSQSPSNKVTEKGKDVELRCDPISGHTALYWYRQSLGQGLEFLIYFQGNSAPDKSGLPSDRFSAERTGGSVSTLTIQRTQQEDSAVYLCASSLSGTSGSTDTQYFGPGTRLTVL.

This clonotype has a handful of counts. This chain connects TRBV6-5 to TRBJ2-6, with 7 bases aligning to TRBD1. Trimming at V came to 5 bases and at J to 0 bases, leaving 13 bases not matched to a gene. The CDR3 has 19 residues. The germline gives CDR1 MNHEY, CDR2 SVGAGI. Written as DNA, the CDR3 is TGTGCCAGCAGTCCTCCCGGACAGGTCCAAAGCTCTGGGGCCAACGTCCTGACTTTC. It is translated as CASSPPGQVQSSGANVLTF.

J is TRBJ2-1 and V is TRBV30, with TRBD1 identical over 7 bases. Germline V gives CDR1 GTSNPN, CDR2 SVGIG (reference sequence). This CDR3 region has 16 residues. The V and J ends lost 3 bases and 5 bases, in that order; junction bases with no gene match: 13. The CDR3 sequence: CAWRVTGYYVDNEQFF. The CDR3 DNA sequence: TGTGCCTGGAGGGTGACAGGGTATTATGTGGACAATGAGCAGTTCTTC.

This clonotype was counted between two and nine times. V and J are TRBV7-9 and TRBJ2-5; D tentatively reads TRBD1 or TRBD2 (6 bases each). CDR3 size: 15 residues. V lost 4 bases to trimming and J lost 3 bases, with 15 bases between them. Germline V gene data show CDR1 as SEHNR and CDR2 as FQNEAQ (reference sequence). CDR3 residues: CASSSVRGLKETQYF. CDR3 nucleotide sequence: TGTGCCAGCAGCTCCGTACGGGGGCTAAAAGAGACCCAGTACTTC.

The rearrangement uses TRBV2 and TRBJ2-1; 10 nucleotides align to TRBD2. The CDR3 length is 13 residues. The J segment lost 12 bases and the V segment lost 7 bases, leaving 9 bases of the junction unmatched. CDR1 is SNHLY, CDR2 FYNNEI, per germline. The CDR3 nucleotides read TGTGCCAGCACGGTTAGCGGGGGGTGGAGGCAGTTCTTC. It yields the protein CASTVSGGWRQFF. Looking up the rest from reference TRBV2 and TRBJ2-1 gives the full variable domain: EPEVTQTPSHQVTQMGQEVILRCVPISNHLYFYWYRQILGQKVEFLVSFYNNEISEKSEIFDDQFSVERPDGSNFTLKIRSTKLEDSAMYFCASTVSGGWRQFFGPGTRLTVL.

The CDR3 coding sequence is TGTGCCAGCAGCTTATCATCAGGGACGCTGGACAATGAGCAGTTCTTC. It codes for CASSLSSGTLDNEQFF. This chain links TRBV7-3 with TRBJ2-1, with D perhaps given as TRBD1 or TRBD2 (5 bases each). The CDR3 spans 16 residues. Germline V CDR1 and CDR2: SGHTA, FQGTGA. The V gene lost 2 bases and the J gene lost 5 bases, with 16 bases spanning the gap.

As DNA, the CDR3 is TGCGCCAGCAGCCGCCCACAGGGGAATCTTGACGAGCAGTACTTC. Translating it yields CASSRPQGNLDEQYF. The chain couples TRBV5-1 to TRBJ2-7, with 7 nucleotides matching TRBD1. The CDR3 length is 15 residues. V dropped 4 bases and J dropped 5; count of bases not matched to a gene: 12. Germline V lookup: CDR1 SGHRS, CDR2 YFSETQ.

This clonotype was recorded a few times. CDR3 protein: CASSPFAVGQTQYF. The CDR3 region has the DNA TGTGCCAGCAGTCCCTTCGCGGTAGGGCAGACCCAGTACTTC. The J gene is TRBJ2-5, the V gene TRBV12-3 or TRBV12-4; D is unresolved. The ends were cut back, 5 bases at V and 6 bases at J, with 16 bases in the middle. This CDR3 region has 14 residues.

This clonotype was picked up many times. The chain uses TRBV7-9 and TRBJ2-3; 10 nucleotides align to TRBD1. The J segment lost 6 bases and the V segment lost 10 bases, leaving 4 bases of the junction unmatched. This CDR3 has 12 amino acids. Germline V gene sequence: CDR1 SEHNR, CDR2 FQNEAQ (reference sequence). CDR3 nucleotide sequence: TGTGCCACAAGACAGGGGGCGGATACGCAGTATTTT. Translation gives CATRQGADTQYF.

This clonotype was detected ten times or more. The chain carries TRBV7-3 and TRBJ2-2, with 10 nucleotides matching TRBD2. This CDR3 region has 16 residues. J lost 4 bases, V lost 2 bases, and 4 bases had no gene match. Germline V gene lookup returns CDR1 SGHTA and CDR2 FQGTGA. The CDR3 DNA sequence: TGTGCCAGCAGCTTAGAATTAGCGGGAGGCACCGGGGAGCTGTTTTTT. Translating gives CASSLELAGGTGELFF.

In its sample, this clonotype was seen a few times. The chain is built from TRBV19 and TRBJ2-5; 7 nucleotides align to TRBD1. Germline CDR1 and CDR2: LNHDA and SQIVND (reference sequence). V lost 5 bases and J lost 5; bases outside the gene matches: 11. CDR3 size: 15 residues. The CDR3 coding sequence is TGTGCCAGTAGTGCCGAAGGGGGCAGGGTGGAGACCCAGTACTTC. Translation: CASSAEGGRVETQYF. The whole variable domain, remainder taken from reference TRBV19 and TRBJ2-5, is DGGITQSPKYLFRKEGQNVTLSCEQNLNHDAMYWYRQDPGQGLRLIYYSQIVNDFQKGDIAEGYSVSREKKESFPLTVTSAQKNPTAFYLCASSAEGGRVETQYFGPGTRLLVL.

This clonotype was recorded a few times. This rearrangement joins TRBV4-1 to TRBJ1-2; possibly TRBD1 for D (5 bases). Trimming took off 0 bases at V and 8 bases at J, with 16 bases between the two ends. Germline assignment: CDR1 MGHRA and CDR2 YSYEKL. This CDR3 has 15 amino acids. This CDR3 is CASSQDPQGEEGYTF. CDR3 DNA sequence: TGCGCCAGCAGCCAAGATCCCCAGGGCGAGGAAGGCTACACCTTC.

The chain employs TRBV12-3 or TRBV12-4 and TRBJ2-7, with 10 bases that match TRBD2. The V segment lost 5 bases and the J segment 3 bases; nucleotides outside the gene matches: 13. The CDR3 spans 17 residues. The CDR3 region is CASSGPGLATENYEQYF. CDR3 bases: TGTGCCAGCAGTGGGCCGGGACTAGCGACCGAAAACTACGAGCAGTACTTC.

The genes are TRBV5-1 and TRBJ2-7; the D call may be TRBD1 or TRBD2 (5 bases each). Germline V lookup: CDR1 SGHRS, CDR2 YFSETQ. The CDR3 covers 15 residues. Trimming stripped 4 bases from V and 7 bases from J, with 21 bases between. CDR3 DNA: TGCGCCAGCAGCATTTCCGGGACGGCGTCCGGGGAGCAGTACTTC. It is translated as CASSISGTASGEQYF.

This chain uses TRBV12-3 or TRBV12-4 with TRBJ2-1; weak D call: TRBD1 (5 bases). V shed 6 bases and J shed 5 bases, with 11 bases lying between them. The CDR3 runs to 13 residues. In DNA form, the CDR3 reads TGTGCCAGCAGGCCCCAGGGCCACAATGAGCAGTTCTTC. This sequence encodes CASRPQGHNEQFF.

This clonotype was found a few times. This sequence joins TRBV12-3 or TRBV12-4 and TRBJ2-1, with D tentatively TRBD2 (6 bases). V gave up 6 bases and J gave up 7 bases, with 19 bases separating them. This CDR3 spans 15 amino acids. The CDR3 DNA reads as TGTGCCAGCAGAATGGATCCGGAGGGGTTTAATGAGCAGTTCTTC. It translates to CASRMDPEGFNEQFF.

There are many counts of this clonotype. The V gene is TRBV19, the J gene TRBJ2-1; no reliable D call. This CDR3 comprises 15 residues. V was cut by 4 bases and J by 4 bases, with 14 bases left in between. Germline assignment: CDR1 LNHDA and CDR2 SQIVND (reference sequence). CDR3 DNA: TGTGCCAGTAGTACTCTCACAGTAGGTTACAATGAGCAGTTCTTC. Translated, it gives CASSTLTVGYNEQFF. The variable domain in full, with the rest retrieved from reference TRBV19 and TRBJ2-1, is DGGITQSPKYLFRKEGQNVTLSCEQNLNHDAMYWYRQDPGQGLRLIYYSQIVNDFQKGDIAEGYSVSREKKESFPLTVTSAQKNPTAFYLCASSTLTVGYNEQFFGPGTRLTVL.